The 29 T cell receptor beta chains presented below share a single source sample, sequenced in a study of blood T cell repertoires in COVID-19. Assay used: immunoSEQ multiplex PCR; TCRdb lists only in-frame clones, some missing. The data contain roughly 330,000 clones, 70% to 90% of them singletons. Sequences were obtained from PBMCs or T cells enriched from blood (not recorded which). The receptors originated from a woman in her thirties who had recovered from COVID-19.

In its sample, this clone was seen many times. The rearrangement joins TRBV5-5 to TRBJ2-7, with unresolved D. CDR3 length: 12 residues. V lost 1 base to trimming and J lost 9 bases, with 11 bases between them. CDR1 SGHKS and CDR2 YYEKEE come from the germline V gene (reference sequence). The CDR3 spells CASSLYPPGQYF. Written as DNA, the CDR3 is TGTGCCAGCAGCTTGTATCCTCCCGGGCAGTACTTC.

The CDR3 DNA sequence: TGTGCCAGCAGCCGGGGACAGCTGTCAGGGTTCCAGTACTTC. This codes for CASSRGQLSGFQYF. The chain uses TRBV5-6 and TRBJ2-7; 7 bases agree with TRBD1. V lost 4 bases to trimming and J lost 10 bases; unmatched junction nucleotides: 14. The germline V gene has CDR1 SGHDT and CDR2 YYEEEE. The CDR3 contains 14 residues.

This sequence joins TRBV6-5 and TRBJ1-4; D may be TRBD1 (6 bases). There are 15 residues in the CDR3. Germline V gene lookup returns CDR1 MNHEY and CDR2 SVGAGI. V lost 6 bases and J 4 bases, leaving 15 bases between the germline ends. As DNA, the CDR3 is TGTGCCAGCAGCGGGGGGGGCCTCAGTAATGAAAAACTGTTTTTT. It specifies CASSGGGLSNEKLFF.

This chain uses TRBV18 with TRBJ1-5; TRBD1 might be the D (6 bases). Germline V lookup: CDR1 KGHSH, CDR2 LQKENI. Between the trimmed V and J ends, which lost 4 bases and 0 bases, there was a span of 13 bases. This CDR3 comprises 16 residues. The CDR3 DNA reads TGTGCCAGCTCACTCCAGGGGAGGGCTAGCAATCAGCCCCAGCATTTT. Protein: CASSLQGRASNQPQHF.

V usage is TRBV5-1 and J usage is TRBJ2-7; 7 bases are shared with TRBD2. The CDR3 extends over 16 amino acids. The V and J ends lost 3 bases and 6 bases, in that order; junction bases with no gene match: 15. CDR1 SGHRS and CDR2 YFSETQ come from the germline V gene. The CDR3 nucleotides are TGCGCCAGCAGCTCGACTAGCATCGGGGACCGGGGCGAGCAGTACTTC. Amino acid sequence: CASSSTSIGDRGEQYF.

The CDR3 is CASSLEGAYGYTF. CDR3 nucleotide sequence: TGTGCCAGCAGCTTAGAAGGAGCTTATGGCTACACCTTC. The V call is TRBV7-9, the J call TRBJ1-2, with D unresolved. Germline CDR1 is SEHNR and CDR2 is FQNEAQ (reference sequence). The V gene lost 1 base and the J gene lost 5 bases, with 8 bases spanning the gap. This CDR3 has 13 residues.

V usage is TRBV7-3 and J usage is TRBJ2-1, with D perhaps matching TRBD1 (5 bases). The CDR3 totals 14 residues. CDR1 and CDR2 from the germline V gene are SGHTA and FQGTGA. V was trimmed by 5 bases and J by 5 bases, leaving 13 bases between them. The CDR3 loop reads CASSRSTANNEQFF. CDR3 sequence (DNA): TGTGCCAGCAGCCGCTCGACAGCAAACAATGAGCAGTTCTTC.

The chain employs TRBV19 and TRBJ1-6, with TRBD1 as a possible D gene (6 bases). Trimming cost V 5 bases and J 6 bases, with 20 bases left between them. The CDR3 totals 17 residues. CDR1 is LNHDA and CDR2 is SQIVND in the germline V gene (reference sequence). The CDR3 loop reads CASSHRAMFQINSPLHF. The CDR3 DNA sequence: TGTGCCAGTAGTCACAGGGCGATGTTCCAAATTAATTCACCCCTCCACTTT. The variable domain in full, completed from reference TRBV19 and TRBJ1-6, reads DGGITQSPKYLFRKEGQNVTLSCEQNLNHDAMYWYRQDPGQGLRLIYYSQIVNDFQKGDIAEGYSVSREKKESFPLTVTSAQKNPTAFYLCASSHRAMFQINSPLHFGNGTRLTVT.

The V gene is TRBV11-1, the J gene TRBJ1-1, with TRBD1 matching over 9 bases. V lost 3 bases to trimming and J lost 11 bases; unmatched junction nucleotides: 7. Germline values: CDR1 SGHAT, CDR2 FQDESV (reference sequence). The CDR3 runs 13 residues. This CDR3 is CASSLGWTGDAFF. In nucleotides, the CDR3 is TGTGCCAGCAGCTTGGGCTGGACAGGGGACGCTTTCTTT.

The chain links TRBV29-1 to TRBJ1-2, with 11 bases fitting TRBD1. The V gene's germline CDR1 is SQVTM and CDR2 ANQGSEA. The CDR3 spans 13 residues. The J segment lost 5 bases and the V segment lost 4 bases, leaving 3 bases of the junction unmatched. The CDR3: CSVGDRGYYGYTF. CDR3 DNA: TGCAGCGTTGGGGACAGGGGGTATTATGGCTACACCTTC. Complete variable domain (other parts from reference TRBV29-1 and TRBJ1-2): SAVISQKPSRDICQRGTSLTIQCQVDSQVTMMFWYRQQPGQSLTLIATANQGSEATYESGFVIDKFPISRPNLTFSTLTVSNMSPEDSSIYLCSVGDRGYYGYTFGSGTRLTVV.

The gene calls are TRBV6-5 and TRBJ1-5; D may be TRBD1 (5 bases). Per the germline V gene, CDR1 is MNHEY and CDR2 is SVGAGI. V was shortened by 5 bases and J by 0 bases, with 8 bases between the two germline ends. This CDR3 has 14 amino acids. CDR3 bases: TGTGCCAGCAGTCGTGACAGTAGCAATCAGCCCCAGCATTTT. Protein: CASSRDSSNQPQHF.

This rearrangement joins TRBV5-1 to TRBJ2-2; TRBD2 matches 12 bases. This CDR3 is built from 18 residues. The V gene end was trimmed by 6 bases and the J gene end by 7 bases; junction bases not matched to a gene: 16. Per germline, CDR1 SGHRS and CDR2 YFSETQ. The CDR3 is CASTPPTSGTSGLGELFF. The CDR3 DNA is TGCGCCAGCACCCCTCCAACATCCGGGACTAGCGGGCTCGGGGAGCTGTTTTTT.

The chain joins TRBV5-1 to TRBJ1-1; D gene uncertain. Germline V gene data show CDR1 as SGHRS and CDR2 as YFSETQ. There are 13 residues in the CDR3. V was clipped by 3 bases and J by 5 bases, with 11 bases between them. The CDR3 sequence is CASSSEGETEAFF. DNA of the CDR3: TGCGCCAGCAGCTCGGAGGGAGAGACTGAAGCTTTCTTT.

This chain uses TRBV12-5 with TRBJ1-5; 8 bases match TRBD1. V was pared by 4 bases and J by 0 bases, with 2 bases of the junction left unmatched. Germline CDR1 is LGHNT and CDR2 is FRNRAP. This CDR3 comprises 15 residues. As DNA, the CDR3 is TGTGCTAGTGGTTCGCAGGGGGCTAGCAATCAGCCCCAGCATTTT. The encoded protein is CASGSQGASNQPQHF.

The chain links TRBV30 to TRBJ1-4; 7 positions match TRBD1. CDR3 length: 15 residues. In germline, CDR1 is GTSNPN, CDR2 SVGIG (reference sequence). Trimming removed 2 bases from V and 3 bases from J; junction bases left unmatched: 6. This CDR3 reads CAWSSTGPSNEKLFF. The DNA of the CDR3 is TGTGCCTGGAGTTCGACAGGGCCGTCTAATGAAAAACTGTTTTTT.

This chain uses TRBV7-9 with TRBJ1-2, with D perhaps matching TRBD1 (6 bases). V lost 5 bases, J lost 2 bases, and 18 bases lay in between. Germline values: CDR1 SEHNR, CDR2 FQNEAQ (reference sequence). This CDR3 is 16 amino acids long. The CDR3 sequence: CASSPSRGSSNYGYTF. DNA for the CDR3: TGTGCCAGCAGCCCGTCCAGGGGATCGTCGAACTATGGCTACACCTTC.

The CDR3 bases are TGTGCCACCAGCGGAGTGGACAGGTTTAATGAAAAACTGTTTTTT. This gives the protein CATSGVDRFNEKLFF. The chain has TRBV15 and TRBJ1-4; TRBD1 agrees at 7 bases. CDR1 is LNHNV, CDR2 YYDKDF, per germline (reference sequence). The trim removed 5 bases at V and 4 bases at J, leaving 7 bases unmatched. The CDR3 runs 15 residues.

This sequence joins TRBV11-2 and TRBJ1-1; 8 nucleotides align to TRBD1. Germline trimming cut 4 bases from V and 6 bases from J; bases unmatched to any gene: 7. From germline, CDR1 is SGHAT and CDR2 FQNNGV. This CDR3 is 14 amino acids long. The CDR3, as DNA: TGTGCCAGCAGCTACCGGCAGGGGGCAGCTGAAGCTTTCTTT. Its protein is CASSYRQGAAEAFF.

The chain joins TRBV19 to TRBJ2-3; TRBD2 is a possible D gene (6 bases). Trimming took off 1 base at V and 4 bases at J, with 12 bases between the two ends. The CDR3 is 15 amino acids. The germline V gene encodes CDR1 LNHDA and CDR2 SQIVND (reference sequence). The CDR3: CASSIGAGRPDTQYF. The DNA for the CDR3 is TGTGCCAGTAGTATAGGGGCGGGGAGGCCAGATACGCAGTATTTT.

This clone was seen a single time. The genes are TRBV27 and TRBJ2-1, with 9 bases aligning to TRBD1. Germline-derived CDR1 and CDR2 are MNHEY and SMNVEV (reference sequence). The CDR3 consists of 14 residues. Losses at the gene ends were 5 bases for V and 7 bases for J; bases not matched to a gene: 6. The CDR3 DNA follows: TGTGCCAGCAGTCCCGGGACAGGGAAGAATGAGCAGTTCTTC. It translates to CASSPGTGKNEQFF.

CDR3 nucleotides: TGTGCCAGCAGTTATTTGGATTCCTTTGGGGGGAGCCCCACCTACGAGCAGTACTTC. Translated: CASSYLDSFGGSPTYEQYF. The rearrangement joins TRBV6-2 or TRBV6-3 to TRBJ2-7, with D possibly being TRBD2 (6 bases). The CDR3 loop spans 19 amino acids. The germline V gene encodes CDR1 MNHEY and CDR2 SVGEGT. The V and J ends lost 3 bases and 2 bases respectively, with 26 bases between them.

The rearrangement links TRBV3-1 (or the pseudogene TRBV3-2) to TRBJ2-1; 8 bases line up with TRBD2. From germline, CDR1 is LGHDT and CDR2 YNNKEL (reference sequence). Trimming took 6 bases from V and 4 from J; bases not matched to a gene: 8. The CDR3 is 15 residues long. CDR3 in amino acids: CASSPSRGDYNEQFF. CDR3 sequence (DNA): TGTGCCAGCAGTCCTTCGCGGGGGGATTACAATGAGCAGTTCTTC.

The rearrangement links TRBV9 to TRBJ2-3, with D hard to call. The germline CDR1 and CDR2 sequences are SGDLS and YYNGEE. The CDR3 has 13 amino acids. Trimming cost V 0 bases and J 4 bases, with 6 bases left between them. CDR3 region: CASSVAQADTQYF. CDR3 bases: TGTGCCAGCAGCGTAGCTCAGGCAGATACGCAGTATTTT.

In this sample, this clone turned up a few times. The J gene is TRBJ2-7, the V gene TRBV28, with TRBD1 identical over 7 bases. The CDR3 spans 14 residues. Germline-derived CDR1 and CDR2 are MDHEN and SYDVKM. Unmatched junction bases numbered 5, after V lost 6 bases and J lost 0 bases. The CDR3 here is CASSDRDSSYEQYF. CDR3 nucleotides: TGTGCCAGCAGCGACCGGGACAGCTCCTACGAGCAGTACTTC.

CDR3: CASSSGDDRDTDTQYF. CDR3 coding DNA: TGTGCCAGCAGCTCGGGGGACGACAGGGACACAGATACGCAGTATTTT. This rearrangement joins TRBV11-3 to TRBJ2-3; maybe TRBD1 (7 bases). Germline CDR1 SGHNT, CDR2 YENEEA. The CDR3 is 16 residues long. The germline V and J ends were trimmed by 4 bases and 2 bases, with 16 bases remaining between them.

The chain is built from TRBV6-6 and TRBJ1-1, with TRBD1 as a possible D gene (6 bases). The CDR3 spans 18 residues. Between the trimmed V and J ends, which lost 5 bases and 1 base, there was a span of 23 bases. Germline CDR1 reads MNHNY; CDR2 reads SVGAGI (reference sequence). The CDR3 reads CASSRITRGQLPNTEAFF. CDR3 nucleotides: TGTGCCAGCAGTCGGATCACACGCGGACAGTTGCCGAACACTGAAGCTTTCTTT.

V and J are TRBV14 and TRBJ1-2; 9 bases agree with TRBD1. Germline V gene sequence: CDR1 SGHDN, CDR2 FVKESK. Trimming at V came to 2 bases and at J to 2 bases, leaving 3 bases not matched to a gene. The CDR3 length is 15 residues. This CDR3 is CASSQTGGDNYGYTF. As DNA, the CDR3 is TGTGCCAGCAGCCAAACAGGGGGCGACAACTATGGCTACACCTTC.

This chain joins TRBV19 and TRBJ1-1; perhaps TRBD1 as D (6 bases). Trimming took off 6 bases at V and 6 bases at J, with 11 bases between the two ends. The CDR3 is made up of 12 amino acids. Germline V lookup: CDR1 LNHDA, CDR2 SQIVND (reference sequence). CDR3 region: CASSGGGAEAFF. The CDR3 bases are TGTGCCAGTAGCGGAGGGGGGGCTGAAGCTTTCTTT.

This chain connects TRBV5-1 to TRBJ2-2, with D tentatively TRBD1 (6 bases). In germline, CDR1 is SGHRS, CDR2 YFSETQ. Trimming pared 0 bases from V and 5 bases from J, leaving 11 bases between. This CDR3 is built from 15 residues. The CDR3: CASSLAQGETGELFF. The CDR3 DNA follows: TGCGCCAGCAGCTTGGCACAGGGCGAAACCGGGGAGCTGTTTTTT. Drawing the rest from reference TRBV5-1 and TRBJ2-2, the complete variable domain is KAGVTQTPRYLIKTRGQQVTLSCSPISGHRSVSWYQQTPGQGLQFLFEYFSETQRNKGNFPGRFSGRQFSNSRSEMNVSTLELGDSALYLCASSLAQGETGELFFGEGSRLTVL.